This T cell receptor beta chain was sequenced for a study of identical twins (dated by TCRdb to 2016 to 2017). Study-level background: To test whether fetal clonotypes persist, this study deep-sequenced TCR alpha and beta repertoires from monozygotic twins, from unrelated adults of various ages, and from cord blood. To rule out contamination, the twin experiments were replicated at different times with different library preparation protocols. General findings and caveats noted by the study authors: Out-of-frame TCR alpha sequences shared between twins showed an excess of low generation-probability sequences compared with coincidental sharing between unrelated individuals. Excess twin sharing in beta out-of-frame sequences was weaker because fewer shared sequences lowered the signal-to-noise ratio. Abundant cord blood beta clonotypes carried fewer insertions; young adult naive repertoires showed a weaker similar trend, while memory repertoires showed none. Out-of-frame TCR alpha sharing in monozygotic twins was systematically underestimated by recombination models, whereas sharing between unrelated individuals was in agreement with the recombination models. Zero-insertion analyses could be partly confounded by invariant T cells such as MAIT and iNKT, though diverse VJ usage argued against such confounding for most clonotypes. Because the same donors could not be followed over many years, conclusions were based on cross-sectional statistical analysis.

Every donor was a healthy Caucasian. The twin cohort consisted of three pairs of female monozygotic twins, all aged roughly 18 to 30 years. RNA for TCR libraries was isolated from peripheral blood mononuclear cells. Library prep was done by 5' RACE. The listed sequencing device is Illumina HiSeq 2000. A universal primer binding site was added through template switching, and the final cDNA carried a unique molecular identifier so that TCR cDNA molecules could be counted accurately. First-strand cDNA for TCR alpha and beta chains was synthesized from specific primers in the conserved constant-segment region. Each cDNA library was double barcoded, with a SMART-Mk sample barcode plus Illumina barcodes, to control for contamination. TruSeq adapter sequences and Illumina sample barcodes were added in two successive PCR steps. TCR alpha and beta cDNA libraries were sequenced on the Illumina HiSeq platform with custom primers. Per the original workflow: MiGEC was used to process raw reads and extract unique molecular identifiers, and MiXCR was used to find CDR3 positions. For each individual, recombination models were inferred using an EM algorithm with the repgenHMM and IGoR tools. The analysis of shared clonotypes was done with the tcR package in R, with sharing normalized by the product of cloneset sizes. To study raw recombination without the effects of thymic and clonal selection, out-of-frame nonproductive sequences were analyzed. Clones were called with MiXCR by TCRdb after fastp trimmed the public reads at Q25, and only in-frame beta chains were retained. Each record represents a unique CDR3 protein, reported with the most common genes and DNA among its rows. These V and J calls rely on TCRdb rather than the paper's analysis. Within this sample are 450,000 to 650,000 distinct CDR3 sequences, with nearly 10% of them counted one time only. The top ten clones comprise approximately 3% of the sample.

The germline V gene specifies LGHNA as CDR1 and YSLEER as CDR2. Counted from cysteine to phenylalanine, this CDR3 has 15 amino acids. The only DNA kept is the CDR3, 45 bases in frame from the first base. At the junction V is shortened by 0 bases and J by 7 bases, with 15 bases in between. As regards this clonotype: Its target antigen remains unknown. Base qualities were left out, and no much larger clone turns up one base away.

A further study also used this sample, focusing on yellow fever vaccine responses in identical twins. As the second paper documents: According to the authors, in identical twins the way T cells responded to vaccination appeared partly convergent and partly personalized. Focusing on identical twins, the study followed the T cell clones that responded to the vaccine, and did so with precision.

The sample comprised PBMCs. The receptor chain draws on TRBV4-3 and TRBJ2-5; no confident D gene assignment can be made. This TCR was sampled from a woman aged 18-35 years in good health. The nucleotide sequence reads as follows: TGCGCCAGCAGCCAAGATAGCACAGTCCGTGGGACCCAGTACTTC. It is translated as CASSQDSTVRGTQYF.